This is a list of T cell receptor beta chains from one sample in a study of identical twins. TCRdb itself ran the 5' RACE reads through MiXCR, one entry per CDR3 protein. The repertoire holds over 250,000 distinct CDR3 sequences, with 8% to 9.5% as singletons. These records were also assigned to another study, of yellow fever vaccine responses in identical twins.

Sequenced material: CD8+ T cells sorted from blood. Receptors originate from a woman aged 18-35 years in good health. The CDR3 runs from the conserved cysteine through the conserved F or W. D genes are given only for firm matches. Clone size is shown for a subset of rows, as once, few, many or a class of expanded clone.

clone_size: NA; j_call: TRBJ2-6; v_call: TRBV6-1; d_call: NA; cdr3_nt: TGTGCCAGCAGCCGCACAGGGTCCTCTGGGGCCAACGTCCTGACTTTC; cdr3_aa: CASSRTGSSGANVLTF
clone_size: many; j_call: TRBJ1-2; v_call: TRBV9; d_call: NA; cdr3_nt: TGTGCCAGCAGTGCCGGAACGGGGTATGGCTACACCTTC; cdr3_aa: CASSAGTGYGYTF
clone_size: NA; j_call: TRBJ2-1; v_call: TRBV4-1; d_call: NA; cdr3_nt: TGCGCCAGCAGCCAAGATCCGCCGGAGTCCCTGGGGTACGGTGAGCAGTTCTTC; cdr3_aa: CASSQDPPESLGYGEQFF
clone_size: few; j_call: TRBJ2-3; v_call: TRBV6-1; d_call: TRBD2; cdr3_nt: TGTGCCAGCAGACCCCGACTAGCGGGAGGTGTAGTTACGCAGTATTTT; cdr3_aa: CASRPRLAGGVVTQYF
clone_size: many; j_call: TRBJ2-5; v_call: TRBV7-2; d_call: NA; cdr3_nt: TGTGCCAGCAGCTTAGTGGAGGGAATGGATAGGGGGACCCAGTACTTC; cdr3_aa: CASSLVEGMDRGTQYF
clone_size: few; j_call: TRBJ2-3; v_call: TRBV28; d_call: NA; cdr3_nt: TGTGCCAGCAGTTTATTTGCAGAAAGCACAGATACGCAGTATTTT; cdr3_aa: CASSLFAESTDTQYF
clone_size: many; j_call: TRBJ2-5; v_call: TRBV25-1; d_call: NA; cdr3_nt: TGTGCCAGCGAGGCCCGTCTTGGGACCCAGTACTTC; cdr3_aa: CASEARLGTQYF
clone_size: many; j_call: TRBJ2-7; v_call: TRBV10-3; d_call: NA; cdr3_nt: TGTGCCATCAGTGAGGGGGGCTACGAGCAGTACTTC; cdr3_aa: CAISEGGYEQYF
clone_size: many; j_call: TRBJ2-1; v_call: TRBV4-3; d_call: NA; cdr3_nt: TGCGCCAGCAGGTCTAGTAAGAATGAGCAGTTCTTC; cdr3_aa: CASRSSKNEQFF
clone_size: NA; j_call: TRBJ2-5; v_call: TRBV2; d_call: TRBD2; cdr3_nt: TGTGCCAGCAGTGCCGGGGGCTTACTAGCGGGAGGGGGGAACCAAGAGACCCAGTACTTC; cdr3_aa: CASSAGGLLAGGGNQETQYF
clone_size: many; j_call: TRBJ2-6; v_call: TRBV20-1; d_call: NA; cdr3_nt: TGCAGTGCTAGAGACACCCACTCTGGGGCCAACGTCCTGACTTTC; cdr3_aa: CSARDTHSGANVLTF
clone_size: many; j_call: TRBJ2-2; v_call: TRBV6-2/TRBV6-3; d_call: NA; cdr3_nt: TGTGCCAGCAGTTACCCCGACGGACGGGACACCGGGGAGCTGTTTTTT; cdr3_aa: CASSYPDGRDTGELFF
clone_size: few; j_call: TRBJ2-1; v_call: TRBV5-1; d_call: TRBD2; cdr3_nt: TGCGCCAGCAGCTTGGTGGTCGGGGGGGCAGGGGACTCGTTCTTC; cdr3_aa: CASSLVVGGAGDSFF
clone_size: few; j_call: TRBJ1-1; v_call: TRBV9; d_call: TRBD1; cdr3_nt: TGTGCCAGCAGCGGACAGGGTCAGAGCACTGAAGCTTTCTTT; cdr3_aa: CASSGQGQSTEAFF
clone_size: many; j_call: TRBJ2-1; v_call: TRBV7-9; d_call: NA; cdr3_nt: TGTGCCAGCAGCCCAGCGGGACAGAGTTACAATGAGCAGTTCTTC; cdr3_aa: CASSPAGQSYNEQFF
clone_size: NA; j_call: TRBJ2-3; v_call: TRBV9; d_call: NA; cdr3_nt: TGTGCCAGCAGCGTAGACGGACTCACAGATACGCAGTATTTT; cdr3_aa: CASSVDGLTDTQYF
clone_size: many; j_call: TRBJ2-2; v_call: TRBV20-1; d_call: NA; cdr3_nt: TGCAGTGCTCCCGACAGGCTCAGCGGGGAGCTGTTTTTT; cdr3_aa: CSAPDRLSGELFF
clone_size: many; j_call: TRBJ2-1; v_call: TRBV5-1; d_call: NA; cdr3_nt: TGCGCCAGCAGGGACAAATCCTACAATGAGCAGTTCTTC; cdr3_aa: CASRDKSYNEQFF
clone_size: many; j_call: TRBJ2-4; v_call: TRBV18; d_call: TRBD1; cdr3_nt: TGTGCCAGCTCACCCGAACAGGGGGCGGACAAAAACATTCAGTACTTC; cdr3_aa: CASSPEQGADKNIQYF
clone_size: few; j_call: TRBJ1-1; v_call: TRBV6-5; d_call: NA; cdr3_nt: TGTGCCAGCAGTTACGAGGGTTGGGACACTGAAGCTTTCTTT; cdr3_aa: CASSYEGWDTEAFF
clone_size: many; j_call: TRBJ1-5; v_call: TRBV5-1; d_call: NA; cdr3_nt: TGCGCCAGCAGCTTGGGGGCAGGGACCCGGCCCCAGCATTTT; cdr3_aa: CASSLGAGTRPQHF
clone_size: NA; j_call: TRBJ2-7; v_call: TRBV3-1; d_call: NA; cdr3_nt: TGTGCCAGCAGCCCTAATGAGGTGTATTCCTACGAGCAGTACTTC; cdr3_aa: CASSPNEVYSYEQYF
clone_size: many; j_call: TRBJ1-5; v_call: TRBV15; d_call: TRBD1; cdr3_nt: TGTGCCACCAGCAGAGGACAGGGTAGTCAGCCCCAGCATTTT; cdr3_aa: CATSRGQGSQPQHF
clone_size: NA; j_call: TRBJ2-1; v_call: TRBV12-3/TRBV12-4; d_call: NA; cdr3_nt: TGTGCCCGCAGTTTATATCCCGGAGCAGGGGAGGGCAATGAGCAGTTCTTC; cdr3_aa: CARSLYPGAGEGNEQFF
clone_size: NA; j_call: TRBJ1-6; v_call: TRBV27; d_call: NA; cdr3_nt: TGTGCCAGCAGTTTATCGGGCCGGGACCCCTATAATTCACCCCTCCACTTT; cdr3_aa: CASSLSGRDPYNSPLHF
clone_size: few; j_call: TRBJ2-2; v_call: TRBV24-1; d_call: TRBD1; cdr3_nt: TGTGCCACCAGCACAGGGGCGGGCGGGGAGCTGTTTTTT; cdr3_aa: CATSTGAGGELFF
clone_size: few; j_call: TRBJ2-2; v_call: TRBV12-3/TRBV12-4; d_call: TRBD2; cdr3_nt: TGTGCCTGGGAGGGAGTCGCCAACACCGGGGAGCTGTTTTTT; cdr3_aa: CAWEGVANTGELFF
clone_size: many; j_call: TRBJ2-1; v_call: TRBV4-3; d_call: NA; cdr3_nt: TGCGCCAGCGGCCCTTACAATGAGCAGTTCTTC; cdr3_aa: CASGPYNEQFF
clone_size: many; j_call: TRBJ2-2; v_call: TRBV28; d_call: NA; cdr3_nt: TGTGCCAGCAGTCCCCTAGAGAGGGACACCGGGGAGCTGTTTTTT; cdr3_aa: CASSPLERDTGELFF
clone_size: many; j_call: TRBJ2-1; v_call: TRBV7-9; d_call: TRBD1; cdr3_nt: TGTGCCAGCAGCTCCCTGACAGGGAACAATGAGCAGTTCTTC; cdr3_aa: CASSSLTGNNEQFF
clone_size: many; j_call: TRBJ2-2; v_call: TRBV4-3; d_call: TRBD2; cdr3_nt: TGCGCCAGCAGCCAGCGGGGGAAGAACACCGGGGAGCTGTTTTTT; cdr3_aa: CASSQRGKNTGELFF
clone_size: NA; j_call: TRBJ2-7; v_call: TRBV6-5; d_call: NA; cdr3_nt: TGTGCCAGCTGGGACTCCTACGAGCAGTACTTC; cdr3_aa: CASWDSYEQYF
clone_size: many; j_call: TRBJ2-7; v_call: TRBV9; d_call: TRBD1; cdr3_nt: TGTGCCAGCAGCGGCCGGGGGGACAGGGGGCAATACGAGCAGTACTTC; cdr3_aa: CASSGRGDRGQYEQYF
clone_size: many; j_call: TRBJ2-3; v_call: TRBV24-1; d_call: NA; cdr3_nt: TGTGCCACCAGTGATTTGCCTAGGGACAAAGATACGCAGTATTTT; cdr3_aa: CATSDLPRDKDTQYF
clone_size: NA; j_call: TRBJ2-5; v_call: TRBV3-1; d_call: TRBD2; cdr3_nt: TGTGCCAGCAGCCAAGGTAGCGGGAGGACCCAAGAGACCCAGTACTTC; cdr3_aa: CASSQGSGRTQETQYF
clone_size: many; j_call: TRBJ2-1; v_call: TRBV4-2; d_call: NA; cdr3_nt: TGTGCCAGCAGCCAAGATGTCGTCAATGAGCAGTTCTTC; cdr3_aa: CASSQDVVNEQFF
clone_size: NA; j_call: TRBJ1-5; v_call: TRBV23-1; d_call: TRBD1; cdr3_nt: TGCGCCGCAATAAACAGGGGATATAGCAATCAGCCCCAGCATTTT; cdr3_aa: CAAINRGYSNQPQHF
clone_size: few; j_call: TRBJ2-7; v_call: TRBV6-2/TRBV6-3; d_call: TRBD1; cdr3_nt: TGTGCCAGCAGTCTGCTCCGCCGACCGGGACAGGGGGCAAAAACCTACGAGCAGTACTTC; cdr3_aa: CASSLLRRPGQGAKTYEQYF
clone_size: many; j_call: TRBJ1-1; v_call: TRBV10-3; d_call: NA; cdr3_nt: TGTGCCATCAGTGAACCCCCAGAGAACACTGAAGCTTTCTTT; cdr3_aa: CAISEPPENTEAFF
clone_size: NA; j_call: TRBJ2-5; v_call: TRBV9; d_call: TRBD2; cdr3_nt: TGTGCCAGCAGCGTACGCGGGGGGGCCCAAGAGACCCAGTACTTC; cdr3_aa: CASSVRGGAQETQYF
clone_size: many; j_call: TRBJ2-3; v_call: TRBV11-2; d_call: NA; cdr3_nt: TGTGCCAGCAGCCCATTTAGGGGCGTTTTAGCAGATACGCAGTATTTT; cdr3_aa: CASSPFRGVLADTQYF
clone_size: few; j_call: TRBJ2-1; v_call: TRBV4-1; d_call: TRBD2; cdr3_nt: TGCGCCAGCAGCCAGGCAGTCGCGGGAGGACTTGATGAGCAGTTCTTC; cdr3_aa: CASSQAVAGGLDEQFF
clone_size: NA; j_call: TRBJ2-5; v_call: TRBV4-1; d_call: TRBD2; cdr3_nt: TGCGCCAGCAGTGGAGCGGGAGGGCAGGGAGAGACCCAGTACTTC; cdr3_aa: CASSGAGGQGETQYF
clone_size: many; j_call: TRBJ2-7; v_call: TRBV28; d_call: NA; cdr3_nt: TGTGCCAGCAGGACCCGGGGCTCCTACGAGCAGTACTTC; cdr3_aa: CASRTRGSYEQYF
clone_size: many; j_call: TRBJ2-7; v_call: TRBV20-1; d_call: NA; cdr3_nt: TGCAGTGCTAGCAGGCAGGGCCTCTACGAGCAGTACTTC; cdr3_aa: CSASRQGLYEQYF
clone_size: NA; j_call: TRBJ2-1; v_call: TRBV12-3/TRBV12-4; d_call: NA; cdr3_nt: TGTGCCAGCAGTTTAAGTGGTTACTACAATGAGCAGTTCTTC; cdr3_aa: CASSLSGYYNEQFF